This T cell receptor beta chain appears in the sequencing data of a study of blood T cell repertoires in COVID-19. About the study: Sources were T cells, B-cell-depleted T cells, or PBMCs; the material itself was cDNA or gDNA.

Sequencing used immunoSEQ multiplex PCR; TCRdb keeps in-frame clones, though not all of them. This sample yields under 8,000 clones, of which roughly 87% are seen a single time; 8.5% belongs to the top ten. V shed 3 bases, J shed 5 bases, and the junction held 6 bases outside the gene matches. Germline V lookup: CDR1 SGHRS, CDR2 YFSETQ. The length of the CDR3 is 14 residues. The chain links TRBV5-1 to TRBJ2-5; 8 bases line up with TRBD1. The receptor comes from a human donor in a cohort sampled during active COVID-19. The donor label of this sample is uncertain. The sequenced material came from peripheral blood. CDR3 in DNA: TGCGCCAGCAGCTCCGGACAGGGACGGGAGACCCAGTACTTC. This translates into CASSSGQGRETQYF.